Listed below are T cell receptor beta chains from one sample, sequenced in a study of post-analysis software for immune sequencing data. TCRdb re-analysed the PCR reads in MiXCR, keeping a single row per CDR3 protein. The sample has about half a million distinct CDR3 sequences; about a third are singletons. Sequencing was performed on blood. These receptors all come from a girl younger than 18 with multiple sclerosis. CDR3s include the opening cysteine and the closing phenylalanine or tryptophan. Each record gives: clone size, D gene, V gene, J gene, CDR3 protein, CDR3 DNA. D genes are given only for firm matches. A clone size is listed for some rows: how often the clone was seen (once, few, many), or a class if it is expanded.

>NA|TRBD1|TRBV10-3|TRBJ2-3
CAISESTGSPDTQYF
TGTGCCATCAGTGAGTCGACAGGGTCCCCGGATACGCAGTATTTT
>NA|NA|TRBV6-6|TRBJ2-6
CASRPSNSGANVLTF
TGTGCCAGCAGACCGAGCAACTCTGGGGCCAACGTCCTGACTTTC
>once|NA|TRBV2|TRBJ1-1
CASSPDSMNTEAFF
TGTGCCAGCAGTCCGGACAGCATGAACACTGAAGCTTTCTTT
>few|NA|TRBV4-1|TRBJ2-7
CASSQGPEQYF
TGCGCCAGCAGCCAAGGGCCAGAGCAGTACTTC
>NA|TRBD1|TRBV5-1|TRBJ2-5
CASSSGLSLGQGVGETQYF
TGCGCCAGCAGCTCGGGTCTAAGTTTGGGACAGGGAGTTGGAGAGACCCAGTACTTC
>few|NA|TRBV2|TRBJ2-3
CASKQSQGRLSDTQYF
TGTGCCAGCAAACAATCACAGGGGAGGCTTTCAGATACGCAGTATTTT
>few|TRBD1|TRBV28|TRBJ2-7
CASSLGRTGPYEQYF
TGTGCCAGCAGTTTAGGACGGACAGGGCCCTACGAGCAGTACTTC
>few|NA|TRBV6-6|TRBJ1-5
CASSYSSSSPQPQHF
TGTGCCAGCAGTTACTCGAGTAGCTCCCCGCAGCCCCAGCATTTT
>NA|TRBD1|TRBV10-3|TRBJ1-2
CAITGTEVAESNYGYTF
TGTGCCATCACGGGGACAGAGGTAGCGGAATCCAACTATGGCTACACCTTC
>few|NA|TRBV3-1|TRBJ1-5
CASSQEGHQPQHF
TGTGCCAGCAGCCAAGAGGGACATCAGCCCCAGCATTTT
>NA|NA|TRBV7-8|TRBJ1-6
CASSFLTDSPLHF
TGTGCCAGCAGCTTCCTCACGGATTCACCCCTCCACTTT
>NA|TRBD1|TRBV6-5|TRBJ1-5
CASRLDRGQPQHF
TGTGCCAGCAGACTGGACAGGGGGCAGCCCCAGCATTTT
>NA|TRBD1|TRBV6-4|TRBJ2-6
CASATGAGANVLTF
TGTGCCAGCGCTACAGGGGCTGGGGCCAACGTCCTGACTTTC
>NA|NA|TRBV7-6|TRBJ2-7
CASSLDPSSNYEQYF
TGTGCCAGCAGCTTAGATCCAAGTTCGAACTACGAGCAGTACTTC
>few|NA|TRBV20-1|TRBJ2-7
CSATIEASSYEQYF
TGCAGTGCTACCATCGAGGCCAGCTCCTACGAGCAGTACTTC
>NA|TRBD1|TRBV20-1|TRBJ2-7
CSATGGAGYEQYF
TGCAGTGCTACAGGGGGCGCGGGATACGAGCAGTACTTC
>NA|TRBD2|TRBV5-1|TRBJ2-4
CASSTSGGSLAKNIQYF
TGCGCCAGCAGCACCAGCGGGGGGTCTTTAGCCAAAAACATTCAGTACTTC
>few|NA|TRBV7-2|TRBJ2-7
CASSKALYEQYF
TGTGCCAGCAGCAAAGCCCTTTACGAGCAGTACTTC
>NA|NA|TRBV9|TRBJ2-3
CVSSVGADTQYF
TGTGTCAGCAGCGTGGGAGCAGATACGCAGTATTTT
>NA|TRBD1|TRBV5-1|TRBJ1-2
CASSEGQVNYGYTF
TGCGCTAGCAGCGAGGGACAGGTGAACTATGGCTACACCTTC
>NA|TRBD1|TRBV6-5|TRBJ1-2
CASSGQGAFGYTF
TGTGCCAGCAGTGGACAGGGGGCTTTTGGCTACACCTTC
>few|NA|TRBV7-9|TRBJ2-7
CASSPTPGFGEQYF
TGTGCCAGCAGCCCCACACCAGGCTTCGGGGAGCAGTACTTC